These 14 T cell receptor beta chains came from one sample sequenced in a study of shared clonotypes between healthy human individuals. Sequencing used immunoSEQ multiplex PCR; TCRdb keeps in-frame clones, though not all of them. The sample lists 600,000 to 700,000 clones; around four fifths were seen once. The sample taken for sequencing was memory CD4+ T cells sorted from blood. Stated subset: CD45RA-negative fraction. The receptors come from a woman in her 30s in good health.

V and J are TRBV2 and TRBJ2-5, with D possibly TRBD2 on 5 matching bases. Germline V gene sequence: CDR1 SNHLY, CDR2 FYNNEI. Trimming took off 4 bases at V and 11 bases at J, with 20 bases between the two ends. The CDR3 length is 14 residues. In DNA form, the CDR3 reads TGTGCCAGCAGTGTAAACCCTAGCTCTAAGGCTCAGTACTTC. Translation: CASSVNPSSKAQYF.

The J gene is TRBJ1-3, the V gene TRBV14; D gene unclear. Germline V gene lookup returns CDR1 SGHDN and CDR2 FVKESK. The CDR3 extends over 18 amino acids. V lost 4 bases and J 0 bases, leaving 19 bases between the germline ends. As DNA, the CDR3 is TGTGCCAGCAGCCCATCGCCGACGTTAGGGAGCTCTGGAAACACCATATATTTT. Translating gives CASSPSPTLGSSGNTIYF.

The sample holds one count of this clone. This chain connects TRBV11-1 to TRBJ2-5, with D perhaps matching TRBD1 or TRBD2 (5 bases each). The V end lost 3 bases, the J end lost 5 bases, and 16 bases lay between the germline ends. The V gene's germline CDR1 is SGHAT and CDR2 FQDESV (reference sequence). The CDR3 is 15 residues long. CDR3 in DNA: TGTGCCAGCAGCTTTCGAGGGGCTAGGGAGGAGACCCAGTACTTC. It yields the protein CASSFRGAREETQYF.

The CDR3 DNA follows: TGTGCCAGCAGGGACGTTCAGGGTTACGGCTACACCTTC. This gives the protein CASRDVQGYGYTF. This rearrangement joins TRBV6-1 to TRBJ1-2, with a tentative D call TRBD1 (5 bases). The germline V and J ends were trimmed by 6 bases and 8 bases, with 16 bases remaining between them. This CDR3 spans 13 amino acids. Germline CDR1 is MNHNS and CDR2 is SASEGT.

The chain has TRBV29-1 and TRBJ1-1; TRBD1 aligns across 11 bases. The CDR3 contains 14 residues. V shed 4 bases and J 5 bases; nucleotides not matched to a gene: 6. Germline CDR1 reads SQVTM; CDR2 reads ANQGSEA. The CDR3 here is CSVGGDRGRTEAFF. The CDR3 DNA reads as TGCAGCGTTGGAGGGGACAGGGGGAGGACTGAAGCTTTCTTT.

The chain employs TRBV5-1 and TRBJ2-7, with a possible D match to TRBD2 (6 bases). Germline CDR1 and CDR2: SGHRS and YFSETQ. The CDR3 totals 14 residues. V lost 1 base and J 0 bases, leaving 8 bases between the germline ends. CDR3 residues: CASSLSGYSYEQYF. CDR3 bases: TGCGCCAGCAGCTTGAGCGGGTACTCCTACGAGCAGTACTTC.

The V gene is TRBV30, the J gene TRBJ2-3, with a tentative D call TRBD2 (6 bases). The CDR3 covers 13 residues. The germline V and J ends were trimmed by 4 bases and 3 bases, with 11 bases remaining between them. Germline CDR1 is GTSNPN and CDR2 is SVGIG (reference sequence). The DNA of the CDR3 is TGTGCCTGGAAGCGGGCCCCGACAGATACGCAGTATTTT. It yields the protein CAWKRAPTDTQYF. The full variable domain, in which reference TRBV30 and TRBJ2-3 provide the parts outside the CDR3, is SQTIHQWPATLVQPVGSPLSLECTVEGTSNPNLYWYRQAAGRGLQLLFYSVGIGQISSEVPQNLSASRPQDRQFILSSKKLLLSDSGFYLCAWKRAPTDTQYFGPGTRLTVL.

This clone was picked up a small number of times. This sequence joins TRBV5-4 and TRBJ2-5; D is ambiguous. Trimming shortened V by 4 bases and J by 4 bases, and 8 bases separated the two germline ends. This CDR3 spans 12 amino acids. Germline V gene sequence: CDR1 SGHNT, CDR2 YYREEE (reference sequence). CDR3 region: CASSLMGETQYF. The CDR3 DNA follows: TGTGCCAGCAGCCTGATGGGAGAGACCCAGTACTTC.

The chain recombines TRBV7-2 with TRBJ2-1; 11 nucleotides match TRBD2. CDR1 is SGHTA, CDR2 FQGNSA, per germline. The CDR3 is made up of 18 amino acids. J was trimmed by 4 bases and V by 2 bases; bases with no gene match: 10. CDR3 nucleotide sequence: TGTGCCAGCAGCTTACGTAGCGGGAGGGCCCCGTTTTACAATGAGCAGTTCTTC. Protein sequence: CASSLRSGRAPFYNEQFF.

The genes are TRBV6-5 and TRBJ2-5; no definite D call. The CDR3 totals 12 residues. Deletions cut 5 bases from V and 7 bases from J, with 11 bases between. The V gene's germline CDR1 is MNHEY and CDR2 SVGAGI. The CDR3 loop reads CASSPTLGTQYF. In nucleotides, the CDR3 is TGTGCCAGCAGTCCTACACTTGGGACCCAGTACTTC.

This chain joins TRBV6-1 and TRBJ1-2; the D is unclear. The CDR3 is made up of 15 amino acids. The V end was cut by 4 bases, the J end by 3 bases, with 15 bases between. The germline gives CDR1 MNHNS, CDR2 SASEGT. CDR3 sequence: CASSANAASHYGYTF. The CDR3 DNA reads TGTGCCAGCAGTGCCAACGCGGCATCTCACTATGGCTACACCTTC.

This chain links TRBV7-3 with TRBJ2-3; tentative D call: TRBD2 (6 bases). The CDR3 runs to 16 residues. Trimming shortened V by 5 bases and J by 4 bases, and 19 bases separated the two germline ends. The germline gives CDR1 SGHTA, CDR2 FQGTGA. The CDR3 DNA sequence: TGTGCCAGCAGCCCTCCGGGACTGGCCAAACCAGATACGCAGTATTTT. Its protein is CASSPPGLAKPDTQYF. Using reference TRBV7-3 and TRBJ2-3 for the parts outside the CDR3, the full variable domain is GAGVSQTPSNKVTEKGKYVELRCDPISGHTALYWYRQSLGQGPEFLIYFQGTGAADDSGLPNDRFFAVRPEGSVSTLKIQRTERGDSAVYLCASSPPGLAKPDTQYFGPGTRLTVL.

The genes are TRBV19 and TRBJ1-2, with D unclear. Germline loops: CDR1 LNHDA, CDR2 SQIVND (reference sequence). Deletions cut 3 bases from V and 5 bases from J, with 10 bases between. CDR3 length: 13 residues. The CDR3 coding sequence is TGTGCCAGTAGTATCCCAGGCATGTATGGCTACACCTTC. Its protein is CASSIPGMYGYTF.

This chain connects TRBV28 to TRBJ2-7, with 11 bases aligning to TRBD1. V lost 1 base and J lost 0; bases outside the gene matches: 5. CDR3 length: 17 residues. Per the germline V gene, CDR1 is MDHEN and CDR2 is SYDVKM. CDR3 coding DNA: TGTGCCAGCAGTTTATTGACCGGGACAGGGGGCTCCTACGAGCAGTACTTC. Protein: CASSLLTGTGGSYEQYF.